The subject of this entry is one T cell receptor beta chain. Its specificity is unknown. At the DNA level, this CDR3 is encoded by other sequences in the same sample as well. This CDR3 is built from 10 residues. V dropped 5 bases and J dropped 1 base, with 2 bases sitting between them. The V gene's germline CDR1 is DFQATT and CDR2 SNEGSKA (reference sequence). Authors' methods: After removing out-of-frame reads, 2 million to 2.5 million distinct TCRbeta sequences remained. Sequenced by immunoSEQ multiplex PCR; TCRdb stores in-frame clones only, minus some. Clonal size and the V and J genes are those of that table, whereas D and trimming came from the DNA. The data contain about 60,000 clones, roughly 80% of them singletons. This sample is part of a study of memory CD4+ T cells and cytomegalovirus serostatus. Study at large: Donors were healthy Belgian adults, 10 or so CMV seropositive and 24 seronegative.

The sort gate was single viable CD3+CD4+CD8-CD45RO+ cells for memory CD4+ T cells. Study-level points and caveats: CD4+ memory repertoires contained about two fifths of the roughly 150 reported CMV TCRbeta sequences.

This chain connects TRBV20-1 to TRBJ2-5; D unresolved. Specimen: memory CD4+ T cells from blood. The receptor's source is an adult in good health and CMV-seronegative. CDR3 region: CSAGQETQYF. The CDR3 DNA is TGCAGTGCTGGCCAAGAGACCCAGTACTTC.